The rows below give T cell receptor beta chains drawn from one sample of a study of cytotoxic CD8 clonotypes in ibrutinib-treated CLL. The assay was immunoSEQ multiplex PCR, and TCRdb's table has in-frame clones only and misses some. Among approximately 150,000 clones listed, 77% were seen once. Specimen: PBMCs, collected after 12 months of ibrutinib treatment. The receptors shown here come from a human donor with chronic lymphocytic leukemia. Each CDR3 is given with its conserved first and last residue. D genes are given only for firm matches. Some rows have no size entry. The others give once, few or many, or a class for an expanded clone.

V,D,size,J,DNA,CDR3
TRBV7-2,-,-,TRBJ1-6,TGTGCCAGCAGCCCTTTGGGGGGCGGTTCACCCCTCCACTTT,CASSPLGGGSPLHF
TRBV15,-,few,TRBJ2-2,TGTGCCACCAGCAGCCGTAACACCGGGGAGCTGTTTTTT,CATSSRNTGELFF
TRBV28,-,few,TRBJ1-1,TGTGCCACCACCCAACAGGGTCCAGCTTTCTTT,CATTQQGPAFF
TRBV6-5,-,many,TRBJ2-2,TGTGCCAGCAGTTACTCGTGGCCGAACACCGGGGAGCTGTTTTTT,CASSYSWPNTGELFF
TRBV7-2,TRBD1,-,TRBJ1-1,TGTGCCAGCAGCTTTAGGGACAGGGAAAGGGATGGAGCTTTCTTT,CASSFRDRERDGAFF
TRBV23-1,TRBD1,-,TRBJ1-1,TGCGCCAGCGGGACAGGGCCAATTTCTGAAGCTTTCTTT,CASGTGPISEAFF
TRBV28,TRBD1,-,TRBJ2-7,TGTGCCAGCAGTACAGGGGGCTCTCTCCCCGAGCAGTACTTC,CASSTGGSLPEQYF
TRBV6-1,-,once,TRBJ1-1,TGTGCCAGCAGTGAAGGGGGGGCGTTGACTGAAGCTTTCTTT,CASSEGGALTEAFF
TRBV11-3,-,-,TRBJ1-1,TGTGCCAGCAGCCCAGGACAGCGTTCAGGAAACACTGAAGCTTTCTTT,CASSPGQRSGNTEAFF
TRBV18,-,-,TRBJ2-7,TGTGCCAGCTCAAGGGCCAACCCCCACGAGCAGTACTTC,CASSRANPHEQYF
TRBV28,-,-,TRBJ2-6,TGTGCCAGCACCACGAGGACGGTTGGGGCCAACGTCCTGACTTTC,CASTTRTVGANVLTF
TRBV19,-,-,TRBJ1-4,TGTGCCAGTAGCCCCGCCACTCATAATGAAAAACTGTTTTTT,CASSPATHNEKLFF
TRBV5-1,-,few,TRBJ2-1,TGCGCCAGCAGCTTGGACGGGGCCTACAATGAGCAGTTCTTC,CASSLDGAYNEQFF
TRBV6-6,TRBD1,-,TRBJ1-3,TGTGCCAGCAGTTACGGAAACAGGGGCGGTGGAAACACCATATATTTT,CASSYGNRGGGNTIYF
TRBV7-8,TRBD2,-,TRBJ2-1,TGTGCCAGCAGCTCCGAAAGCGGGACCTACAATGAGCAGTTCTTC,CASSSESGTYNEQFF
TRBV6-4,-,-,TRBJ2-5,TGTGCCAGCAGTTTGGGTAGGGAGACCCAGTACTTC,CASSLGRETQYF
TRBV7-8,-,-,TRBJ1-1,TGTGCCAGCAGCTTAGGGGGGGGTCCGGGGACTGAAGCTTTCTTT,CASSLGGGPGTEAFF
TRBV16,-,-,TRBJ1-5,TGTGCCAGCAGCCAATCCGACGGGAGGACCAATCAGCCCCAGCATTTT,CASSQSDGRTNQPQHF
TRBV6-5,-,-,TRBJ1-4,TGTGCCAGCAGCGTACAGGAAACGCTTGGAAAACTGTTTTTT,CASSVQETLGKLFF
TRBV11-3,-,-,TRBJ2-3,TGTGCCAGCAGCTTAGAGGGGGGTCGCACAGATACGCAGTATTTT,CASSLEGGRTDTQYF
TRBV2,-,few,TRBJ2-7,TGTGCCAGCACTGGACCGGGACACCGCTCGGAGCAGTACTTC,CASTGPGHRSEQYF
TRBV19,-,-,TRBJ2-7,TGTGCCAGTAGTTCTGCTGCAACGTGGGAGCAGTACTTC,CASSSAATWEQYF
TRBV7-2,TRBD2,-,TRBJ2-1,TGTGCCAGCACCCTCAGCGGGACTACCAATGAGCAGTTCTTC,CASTLSGTTNEQFF
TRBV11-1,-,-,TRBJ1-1,TGTGCCAGCAGCTTAGCAGGGGATCGGCTTGAAGCTTTCTTT,CASSLAGDRLEAFF
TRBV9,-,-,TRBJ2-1,TGTGCCAGCAGCGTAGAAGGGCGGGATGAGCAGTTCTTC,CASSVEGRDEQFF
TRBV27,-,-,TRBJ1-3,TGTGCCAGCAGTTATGCGTCGTCGGGAAACACCATATATTTT,CASSYASSGNTIYF
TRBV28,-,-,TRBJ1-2,TGTGCCAGCAGTTTCGGTCAGATTGGCTACACCTTC,CASSFGQIGYTF
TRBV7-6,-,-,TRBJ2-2,TGTGCCAGCAGACAGAGCACCGGGGAGCTGTTTTTT,CASRQSTGELFF
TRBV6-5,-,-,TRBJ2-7,TGTGCCAGCAGCCCTTTTGGGGGGAACTCCTACGAGCAGTACTTC,CASSPFGGNSYEQYF
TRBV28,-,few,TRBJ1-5,TGTGCCAGCAGTCCCCGGACAACCACTAATCAGCCCCAGCATTTT,CASSPRTTTNQPQHF
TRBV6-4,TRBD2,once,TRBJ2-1,TGTGCCAGCACCCCGGGCGGGAGGGGCTCCTACAATGAGCAGTTCTTC,CASTPGGRGSYNEQFF
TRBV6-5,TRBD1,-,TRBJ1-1,TGTGCCAGCAGTTACTCCGGACAGGGGAACACTGAAGCTTTCTTT,CASSYSGQGNTEAFF
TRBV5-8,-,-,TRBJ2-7,TGTGCCAGCAGCTGGTCCGGGACAATCTACGAGCAGTACTTC,CASSWSGTIYEQYF
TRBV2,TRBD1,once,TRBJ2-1,TGTGCCAGCAGCCGGGACAGAAGGCAGTTCTTC,CASSRDRRQFF
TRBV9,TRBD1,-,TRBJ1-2,TGTGCCAGCAGCGGACACGGACAGGGTCCTCCTTATGGCTACACCTTC,CASSGHGQGPPYGYTF
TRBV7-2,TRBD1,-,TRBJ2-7,TGTGCCAGCAGCAGGGGGACAGGCCTAGGCGACGAGCAGTACTTC,CASSRGTGLGDEQYF
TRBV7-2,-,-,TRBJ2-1,TGTGCCAGCAGCCCGGGACGACTCAGCTCCTACAATGAGCAGTTCTTC,CASSPGRLSSYNEQFF
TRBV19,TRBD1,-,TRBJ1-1,TGTGCCAGTAGTATCACCGGGACAGGGGGTTCTGAAGCTTTCTTT,CASSITGTGGSEAFF
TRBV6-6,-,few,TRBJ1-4,TGTGCCAGCAGGCTTGCAACTAATGAAAAACTGTTTTTT,CASRLATNEKLFF
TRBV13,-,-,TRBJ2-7,TGTGCCAGCAGCCTCGACCCCGTTGGGTCCTACGAGCAGTACTTC,CASSLDPVGSYEQYF
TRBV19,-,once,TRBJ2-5,TGTGCCAGTAGTATTAGACCGCAAGAGACCCAGTACTTC,CASSIRPQETQYF
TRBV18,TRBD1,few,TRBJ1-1,TGTGCCAGCTCCCGACAGGGTACTGAAGCTTTCTTT,CASSRQGTEAFF
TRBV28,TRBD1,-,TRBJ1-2,TGTGCCAGCAGTTTAGACAGGGGGCGCTTCTATGGCTACACCTTC,CASSLDRGRFYGYTF
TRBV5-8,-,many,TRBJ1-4,TGTGCCAGCAGCTTGGGACAAGCTGCAACTAATGAAAAACTGTTTTTT,CASSLGQAATNEKLFF
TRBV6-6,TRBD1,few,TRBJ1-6,TGTGCCAGCAGCTCCGGACAGGTCCGTAATTCACCCCTCCACTTT,CASSSGQVRNSPLHF
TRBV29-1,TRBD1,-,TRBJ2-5,TGCAGCGTTGTCCAGGGGGCAGAGACCCAGTACTTC,CSVVQGAETQYF
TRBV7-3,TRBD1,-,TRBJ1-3,TGTGCCAGCAGCTCGCAGACAGGGGGTGGAAACACCATATATTTT,CASSSQTGGGNTIYF
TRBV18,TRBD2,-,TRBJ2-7,TGTGCCAGCTCACGCAGCGGGGTCTCAAACGAGCAGTACTTC,CASSRSGVSNEQYF
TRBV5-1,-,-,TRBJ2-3,TGCGCCAGCAGCGTTGATAGGGCAGATACGCAGTATTTT,CASSVDRADTQYF
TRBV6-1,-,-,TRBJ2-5,TGTGCCAGCAGATTGGGGGGTAGCGAGACCCAGTACTTC,CASRLGGSETQYF
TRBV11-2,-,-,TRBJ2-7,TGTGCCAGCAGCTTAGCCGGCTTGGGTTTCAACGAGCAGTACTTC,CASSLAGLGFNEQYF
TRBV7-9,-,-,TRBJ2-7,TGTGCCAGCAGCTTATTACAGGGGACTGCGAGTGAGCAGTACTTC,CASSLLQGTASEQYF
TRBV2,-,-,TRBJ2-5,TGTGCCAGCAGTGGGGGCCTGGGAGGACATGAGACCCAGTACTTC,CASSGGLGGHETQYF
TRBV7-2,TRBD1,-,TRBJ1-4,TGTGCCAGCAGCTTAAGACGACAGGGTAATGAAAAACTGTTTTTT,CASSLRRQGNEKLFF
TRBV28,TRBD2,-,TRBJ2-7,TGTGCCAGCAGTTTATCGGGACTAGCGGGGTTTTCCTACGAGCAGTACTTC,CASSLSGLAGFSYEQYF
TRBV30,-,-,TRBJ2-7,TGTGCCTGGAGTGGTGGGGTCATACACGGCGAGCAGTACTTC,CAWSGGVIHGEQYF
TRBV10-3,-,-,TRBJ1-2,TGTGCCATCAAGGTCTCAGGAGGGTCCCATGGCTACACCTTC,CAIKVSGGSHGYTF